This paragraph covers one T cell receptor beta chain sequence. The antigen this receptor binds is unknown. Within one base of it there is no much larger clone, and no base qualities were kept. The CDR3 runs 15 amino acids, cysteine and phenylalanine included. Here the CDR3 DNA is all that survives: 45 bases in frame from base 1. CDR1 MDHEN and CDR2 SYDVKM were looked up in the germline V gene. The junction shows trimming of 1 base on V and 1 base on J, plus 10 bases between the germline ends. This entry comes from a study of somatic mutations in cytotoxic T cells in rheumatoid arthritis (dated by TCRdb to 2015 to 2018). In the study overall: Right after diagnosis and prior to the start of any treatment, around 28 ml EDTA of peripheral blood was drawn from patients. The study asked whether expanded CD8+ T-cell clones in newly diagnosed, untreated rheumatoid arthritis carry somatic mutations, and used TCRB deep sequencing to characterize clonality. Sorted V beta1+ cells also underwent TCRB sequencing, and some V beta antibody-stained T-cell populations were flow-sorted at nearly 100% purity on a FACSAria II or Sony SH800. A total of 55 to 75 rheumatoid arthritis patients and under 25 healthy controls underwent TCRB deep sequencing. Patients and controls did not essentially differ in median age, which was nearly identical between the groups. The research as a whole found: Rheumatoid arthritis patients and age-matched healthy controls did not significantly differ in CD8+ T-cell clonality. In 8 out of 65 patients, more than 20% of CD8+ cells belonged to the largest CD8+ clone, while several identical CD8+ TCRB sequences were shared between blood and synovial fluid. CD8+ clonality increased with age in patients (Spearman r of about 0.5) but not in healthy controls. The slight underrepresentation of TRBV07 in patients was not corrected for multiple comparisons. Viral specificity could not be ruled out by absence from virus-specific databases, and the antigen targets of the expanded CD8+ clones remained unknown.

Positive magnetic bead selection on an AutoMACS was used to isolate CD4+ and CD8+ cells, with flow cytometry used to check purity. Initial screening for clonal expansions relied on flow cytometry with a TCR V beta antibody panel, after which sorted CD8+ fractions underwent TCRB deep sequencing for characterization. Isolation of peripheral blood mononuclear cells was done through Ficoll-Paque PLUS density gradient separation. DNA was extracted from CD4-enriched, CD8-enriched or PBMC samples with Nucleospin Tissue or Tissue XS kits and quantified with a Qubit 2.0 fluorometer. Sequencing of TCRB CDR3 was done on genomic DNA with the immunoSEQ assay. Concerning the study's data processing: Published virus-specific TCRB sequences were compared with patient CD8+ clones larger than 1%, and only a few matches were found. Nothing other than productive TCRB rearrangements was included in the analyses. Defining a clone by its unique TCRB CDR3 sequence, the study calculated clonality as a productive clonality index derived from Shannon entropy. Repertoire overlap between two samples was calculated from the template counts of each clone relative to total templates per sample. V-gene usage measured by flow cytometry correlated with TCRB sequencing V-gene usage, with a Spearman r of 0.6 to 0.7. Not all clones reach the TCRdb copy of this immuneACCESS table, which keeps in-frame sequences only. Checked studies attribute under half of the gap to unresolved V genes and leave the rest unexplained. That table furnishes V, J and clone size, whereas the DNA furnished D and trimming. For this sample there are approximately 15,000 clones; about 80% appear just once. The ten largest clones represent approximately 20% of the sample.

The sequence was collected from an adult with rheumatoid arthritis. The sequence joins TRBV28 to TRBJ1-1, with the D gene not confidently named. The sequencing input was CD8+ T cells sorted from blood. Here the CDR3 is given as CASSLSGEGNTEAFF. DNA sequence: TGTGCCAGCAGTTTATCTGGGGAAGGGAACACTGAAGCTTTCTTT.